The 30 T cell receptor beta chains listed next were all sequenced from one sample in a study of blood T cell repertoires in COVID-19. The data were produced by immunoSEQ multiplex PCR, yet TCRdb's version contains in-frame clones alone and is incomplete. The sample shows about 180,000 clones, roughly 87% of them seen only once. Sequencing was carried out using PBMCs or T cells enriched from blood (not recorded which). All receptors come from a human donor with acute COVID-19. The donor label of this sample is uncertain.

The V call is TRBV4-1, the J call TRBJ2-7; TRBD2 might be the D (5 bases). Deletions cut 1 base from V and 5 bases from J, with 12 bases between. The CDR3 consists of 14 residues. Per germline, CDR1 MGHRA and CDR2 YSYEKL. The CDR3 coding sequence is TGCGCCAGCAGCCAAGTGTTGGGAGATCACGAGCAGTACTTC. Amino acid sequence: CASSQVLGDHEQYF.

The V gene is TRBV5-1, the J gene TRBJ2-3; 7 nucleotides line up with TRBD2. Germline assignment: CDR1 SGHRS and CDR2 YFSETQ. V was pared by 0 bases and J by 5 bases, with 12 bases of the junction left unmatched. This CDR3 has 17 residues. The CDR3 DNA is TGCGCCAGCAGCTTGGCGGGCCAGCGGGGACCCCAAGATACGCAGTATTTT. Residues: CASSLAGQRGPQDTQYF. The entire variable domain, with the rest obtained from reference TRBV5-1 and TRBJ2-3, is as follows: KAGVTQTPRYLIKTRGQQVTLSCSPISGHRSVSWYQQTPGQGLQFLFEYFSETQRNKGNFPGRFSGRQFSNSRSEMNVSTLELGDSALYLCASSLAGQRGPQDTQYFGPGTRLTVL.

The chain combines TRBV7-2 with TRBJ1-2, with TRBD1 identical over 8 bases. The germline gives CDR1 SGHTA, CDR2 FQGNSA. V gave up 3 bases and J gave up 8 bases; unmatched junction bases: 20. The CDR3 contains 18 residues. CDR3 amino acids: CASSFRLYGQGGDGGYTF. CDR3 nucleotide sequence: TGTGCCAGCAGCTTTCGACTTTATGGACAGGGAGGTGATGGCGGCTACACCTTC.

The V call is TRBV7-6, the J call TRBJ2-2; 10 positions agree with TRBD2. Germline CDR1 and CDR2: SGHVS and FNYEAQ. CDR3 size: 17 residues. V dropped 3 bases and J dropped 0; count of bases not matched to a gene: 4. CDR3 region: CASSFQRGGSNTGELFF. The CDR3 DNA follows: TGTGCCAGCAGCTTTCAGCGGGGGGGGTCGAACACCGGGGAGCTGTTTTTT.

This chain uses TRBV7-2 with TRBJ1-6; TRBD1 matches 7 bases. The trim removed 5 bases at V and 10 bases at J, leaving 8 bases unmatched. The CDR3 consists of 14 residues. Germline CDR1 reads SGHTA; CDR2 reads FQGNSA. CDR3 DNA: TGTGCCAGCAGCCAGGACAGGATTGCCTCACCCCTCCACTTT. It translates to CASSQDRIASPLHF.

The chain employs TRBV3-1 (or the pseudogene TRBV3-2) and TRBJ1-1; TRBD1 matches 8 bases. Germline CDR1 reads LGHDT; CDR2 reads YNNKEL (reference sequence). The junction had 4 bases not matched to a gene; V was cut back by 6 bases and J by 4 bases. The length of the CDR3 is 13 residues. CDR3 sequence (DNA): TGTGCCAGCAGTACTACAGGGGGCACTGAAGCTTTCTTT. The encoded protein is CASSTTGGTEAFF.

V is TRBV18 and J is TRBJ2-2, with TRBD2 identical over 15 bases. In germline, CDR1 is KGHSH, CDR2 LQKENI. V lost 3 bases and J lost 4; bases outside the gene matches: 12. The CDR3 spans 20 residues. The CDR3 sequence: CASSPIRTSGGATGTGELFF. CDR3 DNA: TGTGCCAGCTCACCTATCCGGACTAGCGGGGGGGCGACGGGCACCGGGGAGCTGTTTTTT.

This chain uses TRBV18 with TRBJ1-1, with D tentatively TRBD1 (5 bases). V was pared by 1 base and J by 2 bases, with 11 bases between. This CDR3 spans 15 amino acids. Germline CDR1 reads KGHSH; CDR2 reads LQKENI. Written as DNA, the CDR3 is TGTGCCAGCTCACCACTGGCAGGGCCCAACACTGAAGCTTTCTTT. As protein: CASSPLAGPNTEAFF.

This clone occurred a few times. The chain uses TRBV6-6 and TRBJ2-2; a weak D match, TRBD2 (6 bases). The length of the CDR3 is 15 residues. V was cut by 6 bases and J by 6 bases, with 17 bases left in between. Germline V gives CDR1 MNHNY, CDR2 SVGAGI (reference sequence). For the CDR3, the DNA is TGTGCCAGCAGAACTCCGGGACGGGGGTCCGGGGAGCTGTTTTTT. Residues: CASRTPGRGSGELFF.

The chain uses TRBV7-8 and TRBJ1-2, with D perhaps matching TRBD1 (6 bases). Between the trimmed V and J ends, which lost 2 bases and 0 bases, there was a span of 13 bases. The germline gives CDR1 SGHVS, CDR2 FQNEAQ. CDR3 length equals 16 residues. As DNA, the CDR3 is TGTGCCAGCAGCTTAAAAGTAGGGGGTTCTAACTATGGCTACACCTTC. This sequence encodes CASSLKVGGSNYGYTF.

The gene calls are TRBV12-5 and TRBJ1-5; perhaps TRBD1 as D (5 bases). Between the trimmed V and J ends, which lost 7 bases and 5 bases, there was a span of 9 bases. The CDR3 covers 12 residues. Germline V gene sequence: CDR1 LGHNT, CDR2 FRNRAP. CDR3 residues: CASAKQDQPQHF. The CDR3 DNA reads as TGTGCTAGTGCAAAACAGGATCAGCCCCAGCATTTT.

This clone appeared once. The chain has TRBV30 and TRBJ2-2, with D maybe TRBD2 (7 bases). The CDR3 extends over 16 amino acids. CDR1 GTSNPN and CDR2 SVGIG come from the germline V gene (reference sequence). V was pared by 4 bases and J by 2 bases, with 17 bases between. CDR3 sequence reads: CAWTAGRTANTGELFF. The DNA of the CDR3 is TGTGCCTGGACCGCCGGGAGGACAGCAAACACCGGGGAGCTGTTTTTT.

This sequence joins TRBV30 and TRBJ1-4; D gene ambiguous. The CDR3 extends over 15 amino acids. Looked up from germline, CDR1 is GTSNPN and CDR2 is SVGIG (reference sequence). V was cut by 1 base and J by 3 bases, with 12 bases left in between. DNA of the CDR3: TGTGCCTGGAGTGGAGAGCCGGGAGCTAATGAAAAACTGTTTTTT. Encoded protein: CAWSGEPGANEKLFF.

V gene TRBV14 combines with J gene TRBJ2-7, with 7 bases aligning to TRBD2. The germline gives CDR1 SGHDN, CDR2 FVKESK. Trimming cost V 4 bases and J 2 bases; bases outside gene matches: 5. The CDR3 totals 14 residues. Here the CDR3 DNA reads TGTGCCAGCAGCCGGGGAGGGGTGCCCTACGAGCAGTACTTC. This gives the protein CASSRGGVPYEQYF.

The chain has TRBV5-8 and TRBJ1-1; TRBD1 matches at 7 bases. This CDR3 has 16 residues. Germline V gives CDR1 SGHTS, CDR2 YDEGEE. V trimming: 4 bases; J trimming: 4 bases; junction bases outside the gene matches: 13. The CDR3 nucleotides are TGTGCCAGCAGCCCGACAGGGTGGGGGCCAACCACTGAAGCTTTCTTT. It encodes CASSPTGWGPTTEAFF.

The CDR3: CAWIRGRTEAFF. The CDR3 region has the DNA TGTGCCTGGATCCGGGGGAGAACTGAAGCTTTCTTT. This chain links TRBV30 with TRBJ1-1; D perhaps matches TRBD1 (5 bases). V dropped 4 bases and J dropped 5 bases, with 11 bases sitting between them. The V gene's germline CDR1 is GTSNPN and CDR2 SVGIG (reference sequence). This CDR3 has 12 amino acids.

The J gene is TRBJ2-7, the V gene TRBV11-3; D not certain. Germline V gives CDR1 SGHNT, CDR2 YENEEA. CDR3 length: 12 amino acids. Trimming stripped 4 bases from V and 2 bases from J, with 6 bases between. The CDR3 region has the DNA TGTGCCAGCAGCTCATCCCCCTACGAGCAGTACTTC. This gives the protein CASSSSPYEQYF.

The rearrangement uses TRBV3-1 (or the pseudogene TRBV3-2) and TRBJ2-5; D not certain. The V end was cut by 1 base, the J end by 2 bases, with 11 bases between. The germline CDR1 and CDR2 sequences are LGHDT and YNNKEL (reference sequence). The CDR3 length is 15 residues. The CDR3 is CASSQGVGLQETQYF. The CDR3 DNA reads TGTGCCAGCAGCCAAGGGGTGGGCCTACAAGAGACCCAGTACTTC.

The chain recombines TRBV18 with TRBJ2-3; a weak D match, TRBD2 (6 bases). Germline CDR1 KGHSH, CDR2 LQKENI. V lost 4 bases and J lost 5, with 28 bases in between. The CDR3 has 19 residues. The DNA of the CDR3 is TGTGCCAGCTCACGGGGCCCGGCTAGCGCCCCCCGTCTAAGAGATACGCAGTATTTT. Translating gives CASSRGPASAPRLRDTQYF.

This chain joins TRBV12-3 or TRBV12-4 and TRBJ1-1; TRBD1 might be the D (5 bases). The germline V and J ends were trimmed by 3 bases and 6 bases, with 8 bases remaining between them. This CDR3 has 12 amino acids. The chain's CDR3 is CASSFGGAEAFF. CDR3 nucleotide sequence: TGTGCCAGCAGTTTCGGGGGGGCTGAAGCTTTCTTT.

V and J are TRBV5-1 and TRBJ2-7; 9 positions match TRBD1. Germline assignment: CDR1 SGHRS and CDR2 YFSETQ. Trimming removed 0 bases from V and 4 bases from J; junction bases left unmatched: 5. This CDR3 spans 15 amino acids. CDR3 sequence (DNA): TGCGCCAGCAGCTTGGCCGGGGACAGGGTATACGAGCAGTACTTC. Translated: CASSLAGDRVYEQYF.

The V and J genes are TRBV21-1 and TRBJ2-2; TRBD1 was called by the table and not checked on the DNA. TRBV21-1 is a pseudogene locus. The CDR3 loop spans 16 amino acids. CDR3 nucleotide sequence: TGTGCCAGCAGCACGCGGACAGGGACCAACACCGGGGAGCTGTTTTTT. The encoded protein is CASSTRTGTNTGELFF.

Points on this clone: Other DNA sequences within the sample encode an identical CDR3. V is TRBV12-3 or TRBV12-4 and J is TRBJ2-7; 7 positions agree with TRBD2. This CDR3 contains 12 residues. V shed 6 bases and J 3 bases; nucleotides not matched to a gene: 2. The CDR3 nucleotides read TGTGCCAGCAGCCCGGGGGGCTACGAGCAGTACTTC. Translation: CASSPGGYEQYF.

There are a few counts of this clone. The chain has TRBV7-2 and TRBJ2-1, with D perhaps TRBD2 (6 bases). V was trimmed by 1 base and J by 3 bases, leaving 10 bases between them. Germline assignment: CDR1 SGHTA and CDR2 FQGNSA. The CDR3 contains 15 residues. The DNA for the CDR3 is TGTGCCAGCAGCTTAGTAGGGACTTACTACAATGAGCAGTTCTTC. This sequence encodes CASSLVGTYYNEQFF.

The rearrangement uses TRBV2 and TRBJ2-1; D unresolved. V lost 6 bases, J lost 10 bases, and 10 bases lay in between. Germline CDR1 SNHLY, CDR2 FYNNEI. The CDR3 covers 11 residues. CDR3 in amino acids: CASSRRIEQFF. DNA for the CDR3: TGTGCCAGCAGCCGTCGTATAGAGCAGTTCTTC. The entire variable domain, with the rest obtained from reference TRBV2 and TRBJ2-1, is as follows: EPEVTQTPSHQVTQMGQEVILRCVPISNHLYFYWYRQILGQKVEFLVSFYNNEISEKSEIFDDQFSVERPDGSNFTLKIRSTKLEDSAMYFCASSRRIEQFFGPGTRLTVL.

The chain uses TRBV6-5 and TRBJ1-2; TRBD1 is a possible D gene (5 bases). Trimming removed 0 bases at V and 8 bases at J, with 16 bases between. The CDR3 is 15 amino acids. Germline CDR1 MNHEY, CDR2 SVGAGI. CDR3 nucleotides: TGTGCCAGCAGTTACTCCGTGGGCAGGGAAAACGGCTACACCTTC. It translates to CASSYSVGRENGYTF.

V is TRBV19 and J is TRBJ1-1, with D hard to call. CDR1 and CDR2 (germline): LNHDA, SQIVND (reference sequence). The CDR3 sequence is 14 residues long. V gave up 4 bases and J gave up 2 bases, with 11 bases separating them. The CDR3 protein is CASSTDFLNTEAFF. As DNA, the CDR3 is TGTGCCAGTAGTACCGATTTCCTAAACACTGAAGCTTTCTTT.

This clone was seen only a few times. The rearrangement joins TRBV20-1 to TRBJ2-1, with a possible D match to TRBD1 (5 bases). The CDR3 sequence is 11 residues long. CDR1 and CDR2 from the germline V gene are DFQATT and SNEGSKA (reference sequence). V lost 3 bases and J 7 bases, leaving 7 bases between the germline ends. Here the CDR3 DNA reads TGCAGTGCTAGTCCAGGGAATGAGCAGTTCTTC. Protein sequence: CSASPGNEQFF.

The sample holds a few counts of this clone. J is TRBJ1-5 and V is TRBV19; TRBD1 is a possible D gene (5 bases). The CDR3 runs to 17 residues. The germline V gene has CDR1 LNHDA and CDR2 SQIVND (reference sequence). V was cut by 2 bases and J by 6 bases, with 20 bases left in between. In DNA, the CDR3 is TGTGCCAGTAGTATACGAGATCTTGGGCAGGGAGGTCAGCCCCAGCATTTT. Residues: CASSIRDLGQGGQPQHF.

The chain combines TRBV6-5 with TRBJ1-1, with D unresolved. CDR1 is MNHEY, CDR2 SVGAGI, per germline. V was cut by 6 bases and J by 5 bases, with 13 bases left in between. The CDR3 has 13 residues. CDR3 region: CASSEVDETEAFF. The DNA for the CDR3 is TGTGCCAGCAGCGAGGTAGATGAAACTGAAGCTTTCTTT.